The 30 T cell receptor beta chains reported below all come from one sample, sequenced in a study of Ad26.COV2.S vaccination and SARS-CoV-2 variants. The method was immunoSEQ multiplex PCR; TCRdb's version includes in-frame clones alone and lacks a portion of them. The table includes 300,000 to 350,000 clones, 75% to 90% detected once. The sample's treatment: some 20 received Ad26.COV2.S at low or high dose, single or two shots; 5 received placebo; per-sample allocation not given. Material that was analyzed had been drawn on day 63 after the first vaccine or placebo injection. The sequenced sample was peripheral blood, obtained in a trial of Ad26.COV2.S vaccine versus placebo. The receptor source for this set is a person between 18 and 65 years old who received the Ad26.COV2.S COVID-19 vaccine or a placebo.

In DNA form, the CDR3 reads TGTGCCAGCAGTCCAGGTGTGGGGAATGAGCAGTTCTTC. This translates into CASSPGVGNEQFF. The chain combines TRBV28 with TRBJ2-1; D ambiguous. CDR1 is MDHEN, CDR2 SYDVKM, per germline. Trimming pared 5 bases from V and 7 bases from J, leaving 12 bases between. This CDR3 has 13 residues.

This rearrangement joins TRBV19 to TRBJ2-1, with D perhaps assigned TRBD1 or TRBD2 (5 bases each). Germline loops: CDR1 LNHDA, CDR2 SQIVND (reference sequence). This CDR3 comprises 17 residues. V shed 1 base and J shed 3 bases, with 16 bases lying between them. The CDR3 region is CASSIVLGTLDYNEQFF. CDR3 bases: TGTGCCAGTAGTATAGTACTCGGGACCCTAGACTACAATGAGCAGTTCTTC.

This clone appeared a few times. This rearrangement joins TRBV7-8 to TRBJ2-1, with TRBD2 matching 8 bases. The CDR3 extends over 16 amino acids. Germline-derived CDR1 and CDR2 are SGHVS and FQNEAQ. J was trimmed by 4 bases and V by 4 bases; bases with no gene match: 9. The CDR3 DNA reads TGTGCCAGCAGCTATGGGGGCGGGGGGTATTACAATGAGCAGTTCTTC. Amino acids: CASSYGGGGYYNEQFF.

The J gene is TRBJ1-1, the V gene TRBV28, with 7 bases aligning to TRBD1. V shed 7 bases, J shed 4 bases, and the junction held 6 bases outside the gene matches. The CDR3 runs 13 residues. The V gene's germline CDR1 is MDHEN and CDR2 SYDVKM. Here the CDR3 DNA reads TGTGCCAGCATCTGGCAGGGGGGCACTGAAGCTTTCTTT. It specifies CASIWQGGTEAFF.

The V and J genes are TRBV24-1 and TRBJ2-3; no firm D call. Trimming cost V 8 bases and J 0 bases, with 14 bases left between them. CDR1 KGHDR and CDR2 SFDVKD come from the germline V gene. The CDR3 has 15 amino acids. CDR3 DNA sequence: TGTGCCACCAACCCTAGTTGGGGTAGCACAGATACGCAGTATTTT. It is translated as CATNPSWGSTDTQYF.

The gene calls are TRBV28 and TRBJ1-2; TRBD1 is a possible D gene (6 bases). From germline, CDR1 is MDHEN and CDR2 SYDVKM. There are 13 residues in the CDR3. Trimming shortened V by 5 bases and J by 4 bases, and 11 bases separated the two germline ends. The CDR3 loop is CASSRQVLYGYTF. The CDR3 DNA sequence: TGTGCCAGCAGTCGACAGGTCCTCTATGGCTACACCTTC.

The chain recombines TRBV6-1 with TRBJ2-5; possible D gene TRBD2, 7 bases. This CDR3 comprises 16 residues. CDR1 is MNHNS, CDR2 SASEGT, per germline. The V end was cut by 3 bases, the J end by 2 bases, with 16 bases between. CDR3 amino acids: CASSELRGGHQETQYF. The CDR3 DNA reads TGTGCCAGCAGTGAGTTACGCGGGGGACATCAAGAGACCCAGTACTTC.

This CDR3 is CASSDGFPLTEAFF. The DNA for the CDR3 is TGTGCCAGCAGTGACGGGTTCCCTCTCACTGAAGCTTTCTTT. The genes are TRBV6-1 and TRBJ1-1; D gene unclear. The V and J ends lost 3 bases and 4 bases respectively, with 12 bases between them. Germline V gives CDR1 MNHNS, CDR2 SASEGT. There are 14 residues in the CDR3.

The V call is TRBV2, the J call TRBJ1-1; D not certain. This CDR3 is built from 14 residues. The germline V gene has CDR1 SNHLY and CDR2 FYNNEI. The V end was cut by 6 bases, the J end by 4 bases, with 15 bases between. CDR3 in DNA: TGTGCCAGCAGCGCGGGCCCGATCGGCACTGAAGCTTTCTTT. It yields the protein CASSAGPIGTEAFF.

The CDR3 region is CASSPGTTGEETQYF. In DNA, the CDR3 is TGCGCCAGCAGCCCCGGAACGACAGGGGAGGAGACCCAGTACTTC. V and J are TRBV5-1 and TRBJ2-5; 8 nucleotides match TRBD1. Germline V CDR1 and CDR2: SGHRS, YFSETQ. V dropped 4 bases and J dropped 5; count of bases not matched to a gene: 10. The CDR3 covers 15 residues. The whole variable domain, remainder taken from reference TRBV5-1 and TRBJ2-5, is KAGVTQTPRYLIKTRGQQVTLSCSPISGHRSVSWYQQTPGQGLQFLFEYFSETQRNKGNFPGRFSGRQFSNSRSEMNVSTLELGDSALYLCASSPGTTGEETQYFGPGTRLLVL.

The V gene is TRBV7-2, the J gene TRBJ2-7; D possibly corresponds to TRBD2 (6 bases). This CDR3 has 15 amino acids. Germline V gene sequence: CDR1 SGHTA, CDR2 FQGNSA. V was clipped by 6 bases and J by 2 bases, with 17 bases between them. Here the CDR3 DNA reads TGTGCCAGCAGTTCTATAGAGGAGGGCCCCTACGAGCAGTACTTC. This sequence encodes CASSSIEEGPYEQYF.

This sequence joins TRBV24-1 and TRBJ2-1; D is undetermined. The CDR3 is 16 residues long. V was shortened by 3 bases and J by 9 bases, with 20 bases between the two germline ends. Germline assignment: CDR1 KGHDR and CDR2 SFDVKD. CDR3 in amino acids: CATSDNWVQKGGEQFF. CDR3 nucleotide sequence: TGTGCCACCAGTGATAATTGGGTCCAGAAGGGCGGTGAGCAGTTCTTC.

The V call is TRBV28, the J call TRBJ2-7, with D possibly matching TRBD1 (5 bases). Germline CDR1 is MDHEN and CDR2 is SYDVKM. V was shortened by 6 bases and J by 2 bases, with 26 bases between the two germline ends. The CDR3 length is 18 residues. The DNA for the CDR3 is TGTGCCAGCAGATCAGACCGTGGCTTTACAGGAAGGGCCTACGAGCAGTACTTC. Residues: CASRSDRGFTGRAYEQYF.

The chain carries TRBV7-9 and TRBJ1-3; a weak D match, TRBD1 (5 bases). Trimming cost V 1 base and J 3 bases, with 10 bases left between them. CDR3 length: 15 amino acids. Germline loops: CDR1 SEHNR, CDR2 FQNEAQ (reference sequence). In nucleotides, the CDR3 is TGTGCCAGCAGCTTAGGGGGCAGGGATGGAAACACCATATATTTT. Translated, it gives CASSLGGRDGNTIYF.

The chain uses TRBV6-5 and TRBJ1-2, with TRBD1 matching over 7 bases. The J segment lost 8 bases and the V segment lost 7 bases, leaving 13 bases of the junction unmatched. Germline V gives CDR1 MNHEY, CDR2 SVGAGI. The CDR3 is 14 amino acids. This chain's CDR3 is CASKTGDRRDGYTF. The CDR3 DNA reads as TGTGCCAGCAAAACAGGGGACCGAAGAGACGGCTACACCTTC.

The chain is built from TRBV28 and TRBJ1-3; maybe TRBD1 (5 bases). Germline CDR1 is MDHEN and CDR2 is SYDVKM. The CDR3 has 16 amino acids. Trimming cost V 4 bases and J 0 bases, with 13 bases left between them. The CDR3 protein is CASSSGQQSSGNTIYF. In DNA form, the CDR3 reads TGTGCCAGCAGTTCAGGACAACAGAGCTCTGGAAACACCATATATTTT.

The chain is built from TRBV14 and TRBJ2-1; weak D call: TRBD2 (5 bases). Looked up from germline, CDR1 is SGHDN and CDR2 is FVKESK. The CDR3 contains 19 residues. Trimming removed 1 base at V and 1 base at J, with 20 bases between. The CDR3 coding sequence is TGTGCCAGCAGCCAAGTGGTAGAGGGATTTTTTGGGTCCTACAATGAGCAGTTCTTC. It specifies CASSQVVEGFFGSYNEQFF.

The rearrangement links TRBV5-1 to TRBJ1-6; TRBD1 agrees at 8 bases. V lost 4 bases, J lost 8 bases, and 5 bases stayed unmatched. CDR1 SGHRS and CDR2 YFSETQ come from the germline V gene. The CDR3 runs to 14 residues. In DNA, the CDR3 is TGCGCCAGCAGCCCAGGACAGGGTTATTCACCCCTCCACTTT. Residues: CASSPGQGYSPLHF.

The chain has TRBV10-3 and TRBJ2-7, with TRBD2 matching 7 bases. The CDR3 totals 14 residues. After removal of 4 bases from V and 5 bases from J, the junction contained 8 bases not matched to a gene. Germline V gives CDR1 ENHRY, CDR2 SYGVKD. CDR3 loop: CAISVGGGINEQYF. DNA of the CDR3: TGTGCCATCAGTGTGGGGGGAGGGATAAACGAGCAGTACTTC.

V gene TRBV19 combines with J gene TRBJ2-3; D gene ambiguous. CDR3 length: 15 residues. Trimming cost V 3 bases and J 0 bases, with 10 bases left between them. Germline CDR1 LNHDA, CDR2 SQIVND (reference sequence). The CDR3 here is CASSMTATSTDTQYF. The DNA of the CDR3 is TGTGCCAGTAGTATGACGGCTACTAGCACAGATACGCAGTATTTT.

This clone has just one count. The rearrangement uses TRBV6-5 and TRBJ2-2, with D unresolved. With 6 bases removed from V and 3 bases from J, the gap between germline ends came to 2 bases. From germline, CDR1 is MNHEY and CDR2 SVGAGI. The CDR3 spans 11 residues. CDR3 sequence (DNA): TGTGCCAGCAGGTACACCGGGGAGCTGTTTTTT. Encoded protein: CASRYTGELFF.

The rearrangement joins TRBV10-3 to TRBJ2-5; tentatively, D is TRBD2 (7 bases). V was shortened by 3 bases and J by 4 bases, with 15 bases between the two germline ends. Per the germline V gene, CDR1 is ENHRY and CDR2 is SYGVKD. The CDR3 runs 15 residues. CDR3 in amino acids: CAISDGGGAGETQYF. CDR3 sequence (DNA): TGTGCCATCAGTGATGGTGGGGGGGCCGGAGAGACCCAGTACTTC.

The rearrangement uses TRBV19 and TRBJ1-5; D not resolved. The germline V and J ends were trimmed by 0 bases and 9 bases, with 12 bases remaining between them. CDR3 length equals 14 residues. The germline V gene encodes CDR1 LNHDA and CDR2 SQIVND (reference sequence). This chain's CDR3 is CASSIDPLGGPQHF. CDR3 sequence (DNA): TGTGCCAGTAGTATAGACCCCCTAGGAGGGCCCCAGCATTTT.

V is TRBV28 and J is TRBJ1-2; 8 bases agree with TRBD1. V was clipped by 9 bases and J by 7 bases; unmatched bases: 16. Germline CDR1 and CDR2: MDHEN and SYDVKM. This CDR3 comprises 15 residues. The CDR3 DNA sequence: TGTGCCAGTTTCCCGGCAGGGGGCGAAAGGTTTGGCTACACCTTC. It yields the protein CASFPAGGERFGYTF.

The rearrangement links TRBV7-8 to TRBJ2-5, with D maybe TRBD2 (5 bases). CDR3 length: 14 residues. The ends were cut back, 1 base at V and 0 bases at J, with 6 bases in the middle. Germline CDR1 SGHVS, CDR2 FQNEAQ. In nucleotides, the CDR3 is TGTGCCAGCAGCTTAGGAGGGTACCAAGAGACCCAGTACTTC. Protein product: CASSLGGYQETQYF.

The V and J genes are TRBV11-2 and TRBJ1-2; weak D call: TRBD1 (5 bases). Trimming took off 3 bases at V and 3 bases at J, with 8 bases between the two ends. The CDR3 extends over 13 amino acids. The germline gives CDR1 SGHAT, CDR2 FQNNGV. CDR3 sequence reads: CASSFQQDYGYTF. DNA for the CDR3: TGTGCCAGCAGCTTTCAACAGGACTATGGCTACACCTTC.

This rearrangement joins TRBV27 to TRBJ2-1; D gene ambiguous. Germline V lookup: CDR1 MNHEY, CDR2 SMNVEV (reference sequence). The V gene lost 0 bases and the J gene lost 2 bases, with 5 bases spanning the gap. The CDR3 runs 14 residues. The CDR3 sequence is CASSLSPPYNEQFF. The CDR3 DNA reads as TGTGCCAGCAGTTTATCGCCGCCCTACAATGAGCAGTTCTTC.

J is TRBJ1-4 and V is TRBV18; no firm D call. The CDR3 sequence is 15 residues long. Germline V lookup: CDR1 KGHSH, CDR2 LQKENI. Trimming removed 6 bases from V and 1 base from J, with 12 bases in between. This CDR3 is CASSPPGETNEKLFF. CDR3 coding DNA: TGTGCCAGCTCTCCTCCTGGGGAAACTAATGAAAAACTGTTTTTT.

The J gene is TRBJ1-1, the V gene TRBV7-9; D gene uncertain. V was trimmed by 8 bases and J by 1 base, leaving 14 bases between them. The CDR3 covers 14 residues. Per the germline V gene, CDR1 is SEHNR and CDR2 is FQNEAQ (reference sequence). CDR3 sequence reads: CASGDLKGNTEAFF. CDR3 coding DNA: TGTGCCAGCGGTGACCTTAAAGGGAACACTGAAGCTTTCTTT.

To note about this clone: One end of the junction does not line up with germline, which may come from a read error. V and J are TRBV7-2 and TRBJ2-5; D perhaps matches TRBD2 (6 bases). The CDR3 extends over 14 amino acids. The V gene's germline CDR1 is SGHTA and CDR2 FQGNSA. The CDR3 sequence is CASSLALGGETQYF. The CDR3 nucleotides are TGTGCCAGCAGCCTAGCGCTGGGCGGGGAGACCCAGTACTTC.